This is a list of T cell receptor beta chains from one sample in a study of T cell repertoires in cytomegalovirus infection. TCRdb independently ran MiXCR on the reads; one entry per CDR3 protein. The sample consists of fewer than 1,000,000 distinct CDR3 sequences, around a third of them appearing once. For these TCRs, the target antigens are not known. The source was cultured CD8+ T cells from PBMCs, collected from culture after CMV antigen stimulation. Every receptor here comes from a human donor in good health (CMV status not recorded). Some clones in this sample may be carry-over from other donors' samples. Each CDR3 is given with its conserved first and last residue. A D gene is named only where the DNA matches it firmly. Some rows mark clone size as missing; the rest say once, few, many or name a class of expanded clone.

j_gene,v_gene,abundance,d_gene,CDR3aa,CDR3nt
TRBJ2-1,TRBV19,few,TRBD2,CASSIASGYYNEQFF,TGTGCCAGTAGTATAGCTAGCGGTTACTACAATGAGCAGTTCTTC
TRBJ2-3,TRBV7-8,many,.,CASSSYRLPPQDTQYF,TGTGCCAGCAGCTCCTACCGTTTACCACCCCAAGATACGCAGTATTTT
TRBJ2-1,TRBV10-3,few,.,CAISESANEQFF,TGTGCCATCAGTGAGTCGGCCAATGAGCAGTTCTTC
TRBJ1-1,TRBV20-1,many,.,CSARSWGAFAEAFF,TGCAGTGCTAGATCCTGGGGTGCGTTCGCTGAAGCTTTCTTT
TRBJ1-2,TRBV6-2/TRBV6-3,.,.,CASFDYGYTF,TGTGCCAGTTTCGACTATGGCTACACCTTC
TRBJ1-5,TRBV10-1,.,.,CASSERYQPQHF,TGCGCCAGCAGTGAGCGGTATCAGCCCCAGCATTTT
TRBJ2-2,TRBV6-2/TRBV6-3,.,TRBD1,CASSYQDRGPIVTGELFF,TGTGCCAGCAGTTACCAGGACAGGGGTCCCATTGTCACCGGGGAGCTGTTTTTT
TRBJ2-7,TRBV6-1,few,.,CASSEEQSYSYEQYF,TGTGCCAGCAGTGAAGAGCAATCCTACTCCTACGAGCAGTACTTC
TRBJ1-4,TRBV6-2/TRBV6-3,.,.,CASSPPGIEEKLFF,TGTGCCAGCAGCCCACCGGGAATTGAGGAAAAACTGTTTTTT
TRBJ1-1,TRBV20-1,.,.,CSARAVVLQAFF,TGCAGTGCTAGAGCCGTCGTTTTACAAGCTTTCTTT
TRBJ2-1,TRBV6-5,.,TRBD2,CASWSAGSYNEQFF,TGTGCCAGCTGGTCAGCGGGGTCCTACAATGAGCAGTTCTTC
TRBJ1-2,TRBV4-2,.,.,CASSTPEAANYGYTF,TGTGCCAGCAGCACCCCAGAGGCAGCTAACTATGGCTACACCTTC
TRBJ1-4,TRBV29-1,.,TRBD1,CSVEGHQGDNEKLFF,TGCAGCGTTGAAGGGCATCAGGGGGACAATGAAAAACTGTTTTTT
TRBJ2-5,TRBV7-8,few,TRBD2,CASSSQRGPSGETQYF,TGTGCCAGCAGTTCTCAGCGGGGGCCTTCGGGGGAGACCCAGTACTTC
TRBJ1-1,TRBV6-2/TRBV6-3,few,.,CASSFDGRQAFF,TGTGCCAGCAGTTTTGACGGCCGGCAAGCTTTCTTT
TRBJ1-2,TRBV7-9,.,.,CASSSDTGFRYTF,TGTGCCAGCAGCAGTGACACGGGGTTCCGCTACACCTTC
TRBJ1-1,TRBV27,.,.,CASSFFSGWEAFF,TGTGCCAGCAGTTTTTTCAGCGGCTGGGAAGCTTTCTTT
TRBJ2-3,TRBV27,.,.,CASSLFRGGAVRTDTQYF,TGTGCCAGCAGTTTATTTCGCGGAGGAGCAGTCCGCACAGATACGCAGTATTTT
TRBJ2-7,TRBV28,.,TRBD1,CASSPTGGFNAYEQYF,TGTGCCAGCAGTCCCACAGGGGGCTTCAATGCCTACGAGCAGTACTTC
TRBJ1-5,TRBV6-1,few,TRBD1,CASSDWTGHQPQHF,TGTGCCAGCAGTGATTGGACAGGGCATCAGCCCCAGCATTTT
TRBJ2-1,TRBV4-3,once,TRBD2,CASSQDRLAGGWDEQFF,TGCGCCAGCAGCCAAGATAGACTAGCGGGGGGGTGGGATGAGCAGTTCTTC
TRBJ2-3,TRBV12-3/TRBV12-4,many,TRBD2,CASTRTSGGARADTQYF,TGTGCCAGCACCAGGACTAGCGGGGGGGCCAGGGCAGATACGCAGTATTTT
TRBJ1-5,TRBV10-2,.,.,CASREGTVYRNQPQHF,TGCGCCAGCAGGGAGGGGACGGTTTATAGAAATCAGCCCCAGCATTTT
TRBJ2-7,TRBV6-5,.,TRBD1,CASSYLGQGDYEQYF,TGTGCCAGCAGTTATCTGGGACAGGGGGACTACGAGCAGTACTTC
TRBJ2-7,TRBV20-1,.,.,CSARSEYEQYF,TGCAGTGCCAGGAGCGAGTACGAGCAGTACTTC
TRBJ1-6,TRBV7-9,many,.,CASSLTYRFRKSPLHF,TGTGCCAGCAGCTTAACCTACCGGTTCCGTAAATCACCCCTCCACTTT
TRBJ1-2,TRBV7-6,once,.,CVSSETENYGYTF,TGTGTCAGCAGCGAGACAGAGAACTATGGCTACACCTTC
TRBJ1-2,TRBV19,.,.,CASRGPVADYGYTF,TGTGCCAGTAGGGGCCCGGTCGCGGACTATGGCTACACCTTC
TRBJ2-3,TRBV12-3/TRBV12-4,.,TRBD2,CASNLAGGTDTQYF,TGTGCCAGCAATCTAGCGGGCGGCACAGATACGCAGTATTTT
TRBJ2-1,TRBV10-3,.,.,CAIKWDRDNEQFF,TGTGCCATCAAGTGGGACCGCGACAATGAGCAGTTCTTC
TRBJ2-1,TRBV4-1,few,TRBD2,CASSHLPSGVSYNEQFF,TGCGCCAGCAGCCACCTACCTAGCGGGGTATCCTACAATGAGCAGTTCTTC
TRBJ2-7,TRBV7-6,few,.,CASSSPGLLSYEQYF,TGTGCCAGCAGCTCCCCCGGACTCCTGTCGTACGAGCAGTACTTC
TRBJ2-3,TRBV7-6,.,TRBD2,CASSLKRGYRDTQYF,TGTGCCAGCAGCTTGAAGCGGGGGTACCGAGATACGCAGTATTTT
TRBJ2-3,TRBV27,.,TRBD2,CASTKGGTQYF,TGTGCCAGCACCAAGGGAGGGACGCAGTATTTT
TRBJ2-3,TRBV27,.,.,CASSPSGVRAYTDTQYF,TGTGCCAGCAGTCCTTCAGGGGTTCGGGCGTACACAGATACGCAGTATTTT
TRBJ1-5,TRBV7-6,.,.,CASSLAENQPQHF,TGTGCCAGCAGCTTGGCAGAGAATCAGCCCCAGCATTTT
TRBJ1-5,TRBV7-8,many,.,CASSPSRGGGNQPQHF,TGTGCCAGCAGCCCCAGTAGGGGGGGGGGCAATCAGCCCCAGCATTTT
TRBJ1-2,TRBV14,.,.,CASSQGTGFLDGYTF,TGTGCCAGCAGCCAAGGGACGGGTTTTTTGGATGGCTACACCTTC
TRBJ2-1,TRBV6-5,.,.,CASSYQGINEQFF,TGTGCCAGCAGTTACCAGGGGATCAATGAGCAGTTCTTC
TRBJ1-1,TRBV6-6,.,.,CASSYSDRGYTEAFF,TGTGCCAGCAGTTACTCTGACAGAGGTTACACTGAAGCTTTCTTT
TRBJ2-7,TRBV13,once,.,CASSYEAGSSYEQYF,TGTGCCAGCAGTTATGAAGCGGGTAGCTCCTACGAGCAGTACTTC
TRBJ1-1,TRBV9,.,.,CASSVRGWDTEAFF,TGTGCCAGCAGCGTCAGGGGTTGGGACACTGAAGCTTTCTTT
TRBJ2-3,TRBV28,.,.,CASSSPRTSGLVADTQYF,TGTGCCAGCAGTTCCCCCCGGACATCAGGCCTAGTAGCAGATACGCAGTATTTT
TRBJ2-5,TRBV19,.,.,CASNYPGETQYF,TGTGCCAGTAACTATCCCGGGGAGACCCAGTACTTC
TRBJ2-3,TRBV24-1,.,.,CATSDSRTQGFTDTQYF,TGTGCCACCAGTGATTCTAGAACCCAGGGATTCACAGATACGCAGTATTTT
TRBJ2-5,TRBV24-1,many,.,CATSGSAWETQYF,TGTGCCACCAGTGGCTCCGCTTGGGAGACCCAGTACTTC
TRBJ2-7,TRBV6-5,many,.,CASSYGASYEQYF,TGTGCCAGCAGTTATGGGGCTTCCTACGAGCAGTACTTC
TRBJ2-7,TRBV4-2,few,TRBD2,CASSQSGTSGTYEQYF,TGTGCCAGCAGCCAATCCGGGACTAGCGGGACATACGAGCAGTACTTC
TRBJ1-4,TRBV19,.,.,CASRVYQGTEKLFF,TGTGCCAGTAGGGTCTACCAGGGAACTGAAAAACTGTTTTTT
TRBJ2-7,TRBV2,.,.,CASSYRDIHEQYF,TGTGCCAGCAGTTACAGGGATATCCACGAGCAGTACTTC
TRBJ2-2,TRBV24-1,few,TRBD2,CATSEAVGGSTGELFF,TGTGCCACCAGTGAGGCGGTTGGCGGGAGCACCGGGGAGCTGTTTTTT
TRBJ1-5,TRBV10-2,.,TRBD1,CASSDGTVENQPQHF,TGCGCCAGCAGCGATGGGACAGTAGAAAATCAGCCCCAGCATTTT
TRBJ2-1,TRBV6-1,.,.,CASSEDVYYNEQFF,TGTGCCAGCAGTGAAGATGTCTACTACAATGAGCAGTTCTTC
TRBJ2-1,TRBV20-1,.,.,CSARTRSGYNEQFF,TGCAGTGCTAGGACCAGGTCCGGCTACAATGAGCAGTTCTTC
TRBJ2-1,TRBV4-2,.,TRBD2,CTSSQDRRGAYNEQFF,TGTACCAGCAGCCAAGATCGGCGGGGGGCCTACAATGAGCAGTTCTTC
TRBJ2-5,TRBV10-3,many,.,CAISEWDRTPEETQYF,TGTGCCATCAGTGAGTGGGATCGAACCCCCGAAGAGACCCAGTACTTC
TRBJ1-1,TRBV19,.,.,CASSIAQTGNTEAFF,TGTGCCAGTAGTATAGCGCAGACAGGGAACACTGAAGCTTTCTTT
TRBJ1-5,TRBV6-1,.,TRBD1,CASSADGTGPQPQHF,TGTGCCAGCAGTGCTGACGGGACAGGGCCTCAGCCCCAGCATTTT
TRBJ1-1,TRBV6-2/TRBV6-3,few,.,CASSEVSLNTEAFF,TGTGCCAGCAGTGAAGTCAGCTTGAACACTGAAGCTTTCTTT
TRBJ2-7,TRBV2,.,.,CASKGTGPHEQYF,TGTGCCAGCAAGGGAACAGGGCCGCACGAGCAGTACTTC